This T cell receptor beta chain was captured by sequencing in a study of blood T cell repertoires in COVID-19. Seattle patients were enrolled during active infection and followed longitudinally. The junction had 7 bases not matched to a gene; V was cut back by 2 bases and J by 8 bases. Per germline, CDR1 KGHSH and CDR2 LQKENI. The CDR3 runs to 14 residues. The authors' processing: The authors estimated nucleated cell counts from reference gene primer amplification. The assay was immunoSEQ multiplex PCR, and TCRdb's table has in-frame clones only and misses some. V, J and clone size are taken as reported in that table, and D and trimming were inferred from the DNA itself. The table records about 230,000 clones, just under 90% of them present only once.

The gene calls are TRBV18 and TRBJ1-1; 8 positions match TRBD1. Specimen: peripheral blood. This sequence originates from a man between 25 and 39 years old with COVID-19, enrolled during active disease. The DNA of the CDR3 is TGTGCCAGCTCACCAGTGACAGGGGCTGCAGAAGCTTTCTTT. It codes for CASSPVTGAAEAFF.